This T cell receptor beta chain was recorded in a study of T cell responses to AZD1222 COVID-19 vaccine. General study findings and limits: Breadth and depth of Spike-specific TCRs rose after two AZD1222 doses. Nearly half of spike-specific TCRs reportedly target unmutated variant regions. Clonal diversity was possibly underestimated, and the donors were mostly white British, with more females.

With respect to this clone: Its target is unknown.

Here immunoSEQ multiplex PCR was the method, and the copy in TCRdb shows in-frame clones only, minus some. The sample holds tens of thousands of clones, about 91% seen once. Sequenced material: peripheral blood, taken on day 0 of AZD1222 vaccination. The receptor was derived from an adult in good health.

In DNA form, the CDR3 reads TGTGCCAGCAGTGAAGGGACTAGCGGGAGCAATGAGCAGTTCTTC. It codes for CASSEGTSGSNEQFF. This chain links TRBV6-1 with TRBJ2-1, with TRBD2 matching 13 bases. The CDR3 is 15 amino acids. Germline CDR1 is MNHNS and CDR2 is SASEGT. V dropped 1 base and J dropped 6; count of bases not matched to a gene: 0.